This T cell receptor (beta chain) derives from a study of blood T cell repertoires in COVID-19. Study-wide background: From the United States, Italy and Spain came samples of acute and convalescent COVID-19.

V dropped 2 bases and J dropped 0 bases, with 7 bases sitting between them. This CDR3 region has 13 residues. Germline CDR1 is GTSNPN and CDR2 is SVGIG (reference sequence). Participants came from about two dozen US areas, aged roughly 18 to 90 years. Clinical history as reported by participants underpinned cohort assignment. Profiling relied on immunoSEQ multiplex PCR, and the TCRdb table lists in-frame clones only, not all of them. The sample has about 190,000 clones, around 76% seen once. The chain is built from TRBV30 and TRBJ1-1; no definite D call. The sequenced sample consisted of PBMCs or T cells enriched from blood (not recorded which). The receptor was derived from a woman aged 45 to 65 with acute COVID-19. CDR3: CAWSPDMNTEAFF. The CDR3 DNA is TGTGCCTGGAGTCCAGATATGAACACTGAAGCTTTCTTT.